These 24 T cell receptor beta chains originate from one sample sequenced in a study of T cell responses to AZD1222 COVID-19 vaccine. The assay was immunoSEQ multiplex PCR, and TCRdb's table has in-frame clones only and misses some. Among fewer than 120,000 clones listed, 70% to 90% were seen once. The sample here was peripheral blood, taken on day 0 of AZD1222 vaccination. All receptors derive from an adult in good health.

This clone appeared once. The V and J genes are TRBV29-1 and TRBJ2-1; 8 bases align to TRBD2. The junction had 0 bases not matched to a gene; V was cut back by 5 bases and J by 0 bases. Germline CDR1 and CDR2: SQVTM and ANQGSEA. The CDR3 loop spans 13 amino acids. CDR3 in amino acids: CSVSGSSYNEQFF. The CDR3 DNA reads as TGCAGCGTTAGCGGGAGCTCCTACAATGAGCAGTTCTTC.

The table lists this clone with a few counts. This chain uses TRBV11-1 with TRBJ1-1, with D hard to call. Germline assignment: CDR1 SGHAT and CDR2 FQDESV (reference sequence). With 3 bases removed from V and 1 base from J, the gap between germline ends came to 6 bases. This CDR3 has 13 amino acids. The CDR3 spells CASSFSSNTEAFF. CDR3 DNA: TGTGCCAGCAGCTTTTCGTCGAACACTGAAGCTTTCTTT.

CDR3 protein: CATSSGKRTEAFF. The CDR3 coding sequence is TGTGCCACTTCCTCGGGTAAACGGACTGAAGCTTTCTTT. The genes are TRBV24-1 and TRBJ1-1; no firm D call. The CDR3 runs to 13 residues. V dropped 10 bases and J dropped 5 bases, with 16 bases sitting between them. Germline CDR1 and CDR2: KGHDR and SFDVKD.

CDR3 sequence (DNA): TGTGCCAGCTCACCCCCGGGACTAGCTTCTAACTATGGCTACACCTTC. Protein product: CASSPPGLASNYGYTF. The chain recombines TRBV18 with TRBJ1-2, with a tentative D call TRBD1 (5 bases). This CDR3 spans 16 amino acids. V was trimmed by 3 bases and J by 0 bases, leaving 14 bases between them. CDR1 and CDR2 (germline): KGHSH, LQKENI.

This sequence joins TRBV11-2 and TRBJ1-1; D gene ambiguous. This CDR3 spans 13 amino acids. Trimming stripped 3 bases from V and 4 bases from J, with 9 bases between. Germline lookup yields CDR1 SGHAT and CDR2 FQNNGV. The DNA for the CDR3 is TGTGCCAGCAGCTTTAGGGTTCGCACTGAAGCTTTCTTT. Encoded protein: CASSFRVRTEAFF.

The gene calls are TRBV3-1 (or the pseudogene TRBV3-2) and TRBJ1-2; no reliable D call. This CDR3 region has 14 residues. The V gene lost 8 bases and the J gene lost 8 bases, with 21 bases spanning the gap. Germline loops: CDR1 LGHDT, CDR2 YNNKEL (reference sequence). The CDR3 spells CASCSHATTTGYTF. CDR3 sequence (DNA): TGTGCCAGCTGCTCCCATGCTACTACAACGGGCTACACCTTC.

V gene TRBV29-1 combines with J gene TRBJ2-2; D perhaps matches TRBD1 (5 bases). Germline V gives CDR1 SQVTM, CDR2 ANQGSEA. V lost 7 bases to trimming and J lost 0 bases, with 12 bases between them. The CDR3 sequence is 14 residues long. This CDR3 is CSGGVSANTGELFF. CDR3 sequence (DNA): TGCAGCGGGGGCGTGAGTGCGAACACCGGGGAGCTGTTTTTT.

This clone was seen only once. The chain combines TRBV5-1 with TRBJ2-1; TRBD2 might be the D (6 bases). The V end lost 2 bases, the J end lost 0 bases, and 12 bases lay between the germline ends. This CDR3 has 16 residues. Germline loops: CDR1 SGHRS, CDR2 YFSETQ. CDR3 amino acids: CASSFGAGSSYNEQFF. CDR3 nucleotides: TGCGCCAGCAGCTTTGGTGCCGGGAGCTCCTACAATGAGCAGTTCTTC.

The chain has TRBV9 and TRBJ1-2; TRBD1 matches 8 bases. The V gene's germline CDR1 is SGDLS and CDR2 YYNGEE. J lost 3 bases, V lost 3 bases, and 10 bases had no gene match. This CDR3 is 16 amino acids long. The CDR3 protein is CASSAHRTGLDYGYTF. In DNA, the CDR3 is TGTGCCAGCAGCGCCCACCGGACAGGGTTGGACTATGGCTACACCTTC. The entire variable domain, with the rest obtained from reference TRBV9 and TRBJ1-2, is as follows: DSGVTQTPKHLITATGQRVTLRCSPRSGDLSVYWYQQSLDQGLQFLIQYYNGEERAKGNILERFSAQQFPDLHSELNLSSLELGDSALYFCASSAHRTGLDYGYTFGSGTRLTVV.

The rearrangement joins TRBV5-5 to TRBJ2-7; possible D gene TRBD2, 5 bases. V was cut by 5 bases and J by 3 bases, with 18 bases left in between. The CDR3 runs to 15 residues. Per germline, CDR1 SGHKS and CDR2 YYEKEE (reference sequence). The CDR3 DNA is TGTGCCAGCAGATTTAAAGGACGGGATGACTACGAGCAGTACTTC. Residues: CASRFKGRDDYEQYF.

The chain joins TRBV7-2 to TRBJ2-5; the match to TRBD2 covers 8 bases. CDR3 size: 14 residues. Per the germline V gene, CDR1 is SGHTA and CDR2 is FQGNSA. With V trimmed by 5 bases and J by 4 bases, 6 bases remained unmatched. The CDR3 DNA is TGTGCCAGCAGCCGGGCGGGGGGTGGAGAGACCCAGTACTTC. This encodes CASSRAGGGETQYF.

The chain uses TRBV28 and TRBJ2-3, with 14 bases lining up with TRBD2. The CDR3 spans 18 residues. Germline V lookup: CDR1 MDHEN, CDR2 SYDVKM. V was clipped by 8 bases and J by 3 bases; unmatched bases: 13. In DNA, the CDR3 is TGTGCCAGCCCTGAGAGCGGGACTAGCGGGAGTGCTACAGATACGCAGTATTTT. It encodes CASPESGTSGSATDTQYF.

The rearrangement uses TRBV24-1 and TRBJ2-2; D is uncertain. CDR1 and CDR2 (germline): KGHDR, SFDVKD. Trimming took off 4 bases at V and 0 bases at J, with 5 bases between the two ends. The length of the CDR3 is 14 residues. The CDR3 DNA follows: TGTGCCACCAGTGAGGCTTCGAACACCGGGGAGCTGTTTTTT. It is translated as CATSEASNTGELFF.

The CDR3 coding sequence is TGCGCCAGCAGTGACACCGGACTAGCGGGAGTCAGGAGCTACGAGCAGTACTTC. The encoded protein is CASSDTGLAGVRSYEQYF. The chain is built from TRBV10-1 and TRBJ2-7; 13 positions match TRBD2. The V gene's germline CDR1 is WNHNN and CDR2 SYGVQD (reference sequence). The CDR3 is 18 amino acids. The J segment lost 3 bases and the V segment lost 3 bases, leaving 11 bases of the junction unmatched.

V gene TRBV25-1 combines with J gene TRBJ1-5, with D perhaps TRBD1 (5 bases). V was trimmed by 3 bases and J by 9 bases, leaving 15 bases between them. CDR3 length: 14 amino acids. The germline CDR1 and CDR2 sequences are MGHDK and SYGVNS. The CDR3, as DNA: TGTGCCAGCAGTGATAGTCAGGGTCCTTCGCCCCAGCATTTT. This translates into CASSDSQGPSPQHF.

This clone was seen a handful of times. The chain joins TRBV28 to TRBJ1-1, with a weak D call TRBD1 (5 bases). CDR1 is MDHEN and CDR2 is SYDVKM in the germline V gene. CDR3 size: 14 residues. Trimming stripped 6 bases from V and 2 bases from J, with 13 bases between. The CDR3 region is CASRGGATNTEAFF. The CDR3 region has the DNA TGTGCCAGCAGGGGGGGAGCTACAAACACTGAAGCTTTCTTT.

The V call is TRBV28, the J call TRBJ1-5; 10 bases agree with TRBD1. CDR3 size: 14 residues. The V segment lost 3 bases and the J segment 7 bases; nucleotides outside the gene matches: 3. From germline, CDR1 is MDHEN and CDR2 SYDVKM. CDR3 region: CASSLGQGRQPQHF. As DNA, the CDR3 is TGTGCCAGCAGTTTGGGACAGGGGAGACAGCCCCAGCATTTT.

The V call is TRBV28, the J call TRBJ1-5, with D hard to call. Trimming took 4 bases from V and 4 from J, leaving 11 bases between them. Germline CDR1 reads MDHEN; CDR2 reads SYDVKM. The CDR3 spans 14 residues. CDR3 sequence: CASSSTLRNQPQHF. DNA of the CDR3: TGTGCCAGCAGTTCGACACTTAGGAATCAGCCCCAGCATTTT.

V gene TRBV2 combines with J gene TRBJ1-1; no clear D. Germline CDR1 reads SNHLY; CDR2 reads FYNNEI. With 3 bases removed from V and 1 base from J, the gap between germline ends came to 9 bases. The CDR3 spans 14 residues. Here the CDR3 reads CASSDGRGNTEAFF. The CDR3 nucleotides are TGTGCCAGCAGTGACGGTCGAGGGAACACTGAAGCTTTCTTT.

This clone was observed a single time. The rearrangement uses TRBV5-1 and TRBJ2-1, with TRBD1 matching 7 bases. The germline gives CDR1 SGHRS, CDR2 YFSETQ. Trimming removed 4 bases from V and 9 bases from J; junction bases left unmatched: 4. The CDR3 extends over 12 amino acids. In DNA form, the CDR3 reads TGCGCCAGCAGCCAAACAGGGGTTGAGCAGTTCTTC. Protein product: CASSQTGVEQFF.

CDR3 bases: TGTGCCAGTAGTACGGGACAGGGGGACTATGGCTACACCTTC. This translates into CASSTGQGDYGYTF. This chain connects TRBV19 to TRBJ1-2, with 11 bases identical to TRBD1. The V gene end was trimmed by 4 bases and the J gene end by 3 bases; junction bases not matched to a gene: 1. Looked up from germline, CDR1 is LNHDA and CDR2 is SQIVND (reference sequence). This CDR3 has 14 residues.

This sequence joins TRBV25-1 and TRBJ2-2; 7 nucleotides agree with TRBD1. The CDR3 spans 16 residues. After removal of 6 bases from V and 6 bases from J, the junction contained 13 bases not matched to a gene. Germline CDR1 reads MGHDK; CDR2 reads SYGVNS. The CDR3 nucleotides read TGTGCCAGCAGCGCTTTAAGGGACAGCATGGCCGGGGAGCTGTTTTTT. Residues: CASSALRDSMAGELFF. The full variable domain, its missing parts supplied by reference TRBV25-1 and TRBJ2-2, is EADIYQTPRYLVIGTGKKITLECSQTMGHDKMYWYQQDPGMELHLIHYSYGVNSTEKGDLSSESTVSRIRTEHFPLTLESARPSHTSQYLCASSALRDSMAGELFFGEGSRLTVL.

The chain employs TRBV29-1 and TRBJ2-2, with TRBD1 matching over 9 bases. Trimming removed 6 bases from V and 4 bases from J; junction bases left unmatched: 6. The CDR3 extends over 14 amino acids. Germline V gene sequence: CDR1 SQVTM, CDR2 ANQGSEA. CDR3 coding DNA: TGCAGCGTGGAGGCGGACAGGGGCACCGGGGAGCTGTTTTTT. The encoded protein is CSVEADRGTGELFF.

V usage is TRBV19 and J usage is TRBJ2-2; no reliable D call. The V gene's germline CDR1 is LNHDA and CDR2 SQIVND (reference sequence). The CDR3 extends over 14 amino acids. Trimming stripped 7 bases from V and 2 bases from J, with 11 bases between. The chain's CDR3 is CASKIGSNTGELFF. In nucleotides, the CDR3 is TGTGCCAGTAAAATAGGGTCCAACACCGGGGAGCTGTTTTTT.